This T cell receptor (beta chain) was obtained from a study of CD8 T cells in Susac syndrome (dated by TCRdb to the late 2010s). At the level of the whole study: The study used repertoire sequencing to test whether antigen drove CD8+ T cell activation and differentiation in Susac syndrome. Study-level results and caveats: The number of individuals in the TCR sequencing and HLA analysis was recognized as being relatively small.

Peripheral blood CD8+ and CD4+ T cells from healthy donors, Susac syndrome patients and multiple sclerosis patients were profiled by high-throughput TCR beta sequencing. Multiple sclerosis controls were treatment-naive patients with stable or active relapsing-remitting disease fulfilling revised McDonald criteria. Bulk CD8+ and CD4+ T cells were purified by magnetic negative isolation, while CD8+ TEMRA cells were enriched using FACS. Blood was drawn into EDTA tubes, processed within 24 hours, and PBMCs were isolated by density gradient centrifugation. PBMCs destined for TCR sequencing were cryopreserved in liquid nitrogen and later thawed in a 37 °C water bath. A purity of at least 90% was achieved for sorted or isolated CD4+, CD8+ and CD8+ TEMRA cells. RNA was extracted using the RNeasy kit, and about 0.45 to 1 microgram was reverse transcribed with random hexamers. The immunoSEQ multiplex PCR assay, covering 54 Vbeta and 13 Jbeta segments, was used to amplify TCR beta CDR3 regions. To correct PCR amplification bias, a synthetic template baseline was used for both primer optimization and computational correction. In the source study's methods: Reads were annotated to V, D and J genes per IMGT and analyzed with immunoSEQ Analyzer, keeping only productive sequences. Clonality was computed as one minus Shannon entropy normalized by log2 of the number of productive unique sequences. Public and private clones were assessed among the 100 most prevalent clones of each patient and control. Susac-specific clones were defined as absent from healthy and MS cohorts, around 980 published viral clones and other ImmuneACCESS disease sequences. Using fastp at Q25 and MiXCR, TCRdb reprocessed the public reads and kept productive beta chains. Each CDR3 protein appears once, grouped with its most common genes and DNA. TCRdb's processing, not the study's, gives the V and J calls here. The sample profile shows a few hundred thousand distinct CDR3 sequences; under 95% of them were found once. Of the sample, approximately 0.065% falls within the top ten clones.

Comment on this clonotype: The antigen it recognizes is unknown. The input lacks base qualities; no much larger clone sits a single base away.

Sequencing input: CD4+ T cells from PBMCs. The sequence was collected from a human donor with multiple sclerosis.

This receptor carries the CDR3 CSASESLNTEAFF. Read as DNA, the sequence is TGCAGTGCCAGTGAAAGCCTGAACACTGAAGCTTTCTTT. This sequence uses TRBV20-1 and TRBJ1-1, with the D gene call left open. CDR1 DFQATT and CDR2 SNEGSKA were looked up in the germline V gene (reference sequence). A distance of 11 bases separates the germline ends of V and J, which lose 6 bases and 0 bases respectively. From cysteine to phenylalanine, the CDR3 is 13 amino acids long. Only the CDR3 DNA stays, 39 bases, in frame from base 1.